The count of the clone carrying this TCR beta chain is one. The data belong to a study of memory CD4+ T cells and cytomegalovirus serostatus. The sort gate was single viable CD3+CD4+CD8-CD45RO+ cells for memory CD4+ T cells. Serum IgG to CMV pp150, pp28, p38 and p52 defined serostatus. Only in-frame clones appear in the TCRdb table, and some are missing; sequencing was by immunoSEQ multiplex PCR. Of about 31,000 clones in the sample, approximately 76% were seen once. The V gene lost 1 base and the J gene lost 6 bases, with 15 bases spanning the gap. Germline V lookup: CDR1 SGHAT, CDR2 FQNNGV. The CDR3 consists of 16 residues.

Material: memory CD4+ T cells from blood. This TCR was recovered from an adult in good health and CMV-seronegative. Some clones in this sample may be carry-over from other donors' samples. The genes are TRBV11-2 and TRBJ1-4, with a tentative D call TRBD1 (5 bases). The CDR3 loop reads CASSLAQGLKDEKLFF. The DNA of the CDR3 is TGTGCCAGCAGCTTAGCTCAGGGATTAAAAGATGAAAAACTGTTTTTT. The full variable domain, its missing parts supplied by reference TRBV11-2 and TRBJ1-4, is EAGVAQSPRYKIIEKRQSVAFWCNPISGHATLYWYQQILGQGPKLLIQFQNNGVVDDSQLPKDRFSAERLKGVDSTLKIQPAKLEDSAVYLCASSLAQGLKDEKLFFGSGTQLSVL.